The 30 T cell receptor beta chains below all came from one sample that was sequenced in a study of graft-versus-host responses after intestinal transplantation. TCRdb keeps only in-frame clones here, not all; method: immunoSEQ multiplex PCR. The sample lists tens of thousands of clones, 90% to 95% occurring once. Their recognized antigens are unknown. The source was unstimulated CD8+ T cells sorted from spleen or lymph node cells, collected before intestinal transplant. All receptors come from a human donor who received an intestinal transplant.

In its sample, this clone was seen once. J is TRBJ2-7 and V is TRBV11-2; TRBD2 matches 9 bases. The ends lost 2 bases at V and 3 bases at J; junction bases unmatched: 11. The CDR3 has 17 amino acids. Germline V gene sequence: CDR1 SGHAT, CDR2 FQNNGV. The CDR3, as DNA: TGTGCCAGCAGCTTACTCGCGGGTCCTAGCGGGGACTACGAGCAGTACTTC. It translates to CASSLLAGPSGDYEQYF.

V and J are TRBV4-2 and TRBJ1-2; D might be TRBD1 (5 bases). The length of the CDR3 is 16 residues. Between the trimmed V and J ends, which lost 0 bases and 4 bases, there was a span of 15 bases. CDR1 is LGHNA, CDR2 YNFKEQ, per germline. CDR3 sequence: CASSQDPGGDGYGYTF. The CDR3 bases are TGTGCCAGCAGCCAAGATCCGGGGGGGGATGGCTATGGCTACACCTTC.

This chain links TRBV7-6 with TRBJ2-7, with D perhaps matching TRBD1 (6 bases). V shed 5 bases and J shed 6 bases, with 17 bases lying between them. This CDR3 is 14 amino acids long. The germline gives CDR1 SGHVS, CDR2 FNYEAQ. CDR3 region: CASSQEQGMAEQYF. The CDR3 DNA reads TGTGCCAGCAGCCAAGAACAGGGTATGGCCGAGCAGTACTTC. The full variable domain, its missing parts supplied by reference TRBV7-6 and TRBJ2-7, is GAGVSQSPRYKVTKRGQDVALRCDPISGHVSLYWYRQALGQGPEFLTYFNYEAQQDKSGLPNDRFSAERPEGSISTLTIQRTEQRDSAMYRCASSQEQGMAEQYFGPGTRLTVT.

The rearrangement links TRBV5-1 to TRBJ2-5; 9 positions match TRBD1. The J call may be incorrect, as the DNA end agrees better with TRBJ2-7. The CDR3 sequence is 14 residues long. Germline V lookup: CDR1 SGHRS, CDR2 YFSETQ. The CDR3 protein is CASSMGTGQYEQYF. The DNA of the CDR3 is TGCGCCAGCAGCATGGGGACAGGGCAATACGAGCAGTACTTC.

The CDR3 loop is CASSLEEGQYF. The CDR3 region has the DNA TGTGCCAGCAGCTTAGAAGAGGGTCAGTACTTC. The V and J genes are TRBV11-2 and TRBJ2-7; possibly TRBD2 for D (5 bases). The CDR3 runs to 11 residues. V was trimmed by 0 bases and J by 10 bases, leaving 7 bases between them. Germline V gives CDR1 SGHAT, CDR2 FQNNGV.

The chain links TRBV10-2 to TRBJ2-5; 8 bases fit TRBD1. Germline V gene sequence: CDR1 WSHSY, CDR2 SAAADI. Germline trimming cut 4 bases from V and 1 base from J; bases unmatched to any gene: 5. The CDR3 loop spans 15 amino acids. CDR3 nucleotides: TGCGCCAGCAGTGGGGACAGGTTCGCCCAAGAGACCCAGTACTTC. This gives the protein CASSGDRFAQETQYF.

V gene TRBV29-1 combines with J gene TRBJ2-3; 8 bases are a match to TRBD1. The germline gives CDR1 SQVTM, CDR2 ANQGSEA. CDR3 length equals 17 residues. With 2 bases clipped from V and 3 bases from J, the junction kept 13 bases outside the gene matches. CDR3 nucleotides: TGCAGCGTTGAAATGAGTAGTCCGGACAGGGTAACAGATACGCAGTATTTT. It encodes CSVEMSSPDRVTDTQYF.

V is TRBV4-3 and J is TRBJ1-2; no reliable D call. This CDR3 is 15 amino acids long. CDR1 is LGHNA and CDR2 is YSLEER in the germline V gene. The V end was cut by 0 bases, the J end by 4 bases, with 12 bases between. The CDR3 reads CASSQDPEVFYGYTF. For the CDR3, the DNA is TGCGCCAGCAGCCAAGATCCTGAGGTGTTCTATGGCTACACCTTC.

The rearrangement uses TRBV11-2 and TRBJ1-2, with TRBD1 matching over 8 bases. Germline CDR1 is SGHAT and CDR2 is FQNNGV. The CDR3 consists of 14 residues. The J segment lost 7 bases and the V segment lost 1 base, leaving 5 bases of the junction unmatched. The CDR3: CASSLVQGALGYTF. CDR3 nucleotides: TGTGCCAGCAGCTTAGTGCAGGGGGCGCTTGGCTACACCTTC.

The J gene is TRBJ2-3, the V gene TRBV4-1; TRBD2 matches at 7 bases. The ends lost 4 bases at V and 1 base at J; junction bases unmatched: 5. CDR1 is MGHRA, CDR2 YSYEKL, per germline. The CDR3 totals 15 residues. CDR3 coding DNA: TGCGCCAGCAGCCCCAATGGGAGGGGCACAGATACGCAGTATTTT. Translation: CASSPNGRGTDTQYF.

The chain recombines TRBV28 with TRBJ2-7; 8 positions agree with TRBD2. The junction had 5 bases not matched to a gene; V was cut back by 3 bases and J by 1 base. CDR3 length: 15 residues. CDR1 and CDR2 from the germline V gene are MDHEN and SYDVKM. CDR3 sequence reads: CASSFYTSGSYEQYF. Here the CDR3 DNA reads TGTGCCAGCAGTTTCTATACTAGCGGATCCTACGAGCAGTACTTC.

DNA of the CDR3: TGCGCCAGCAGCCATCCGGCGGGTCTGTCGCAAGCTTTCTTT. Translating gives CASSHPAGLSQAFF. This chain connects TRBV4-1 to TRBJ1-1; no reliable D call. Germline CDR1 reads MGHRA; CDR2 reads YSYEKL. V shed 3 bases and J shed 9 bases, with 17 bases lying between them. The CDR3 loop spans 14 amino acids.

This chain connects TRBV5-1 to TRBJ2-5; D ambiguous. CDR1 and CDR2 from the germline V gene are SGHRS and YFSETQ. V gave up 2 bases and J gave up 0 bases, with 8 bases separating them. The CDR3 is 14 amino acids. The CDR3 sequence: CASSLLLNQETQYF. CDR3 DNA: TGCGCCAGCAGCTTACTATTAAACCAAGAGACCCAGTACTTC.

This rearrangement joins TRBV10-1 to TRBJ2-3, with 13 bases lining up with TRBD2. The CDR3 contains 17 residues. CDR1 and CDR2 (germline): WNHNN, SYGVQD (reference sequence). Losses at the gene ends were 5 bases for V and 0 bases for J; bases not matched to a gene: 5. The CDR3 is CASSPGLAGSSTDTQYF. The CDR3, as DNA: TGCGCCAGCAGTCCGGGACTAGCGGGGTCTAGCACAGATACGCAGTATTTT.

J is TRBJ2-7 and V is TRBV7-9; tentatively, D is TRBD2 (6 bases). The CDR3 contains 15 residues. V was trimmed by 4 bases and J by 2 bases, leaving 15 bases between them. CDR1 and CDR2 from the germline V gene are SEHNR and FQNEAQ (reference sequence). This CDR3 is CASSYPAGSAYEQYF. The DNA of the CDR3 is TGTGCCAGCAGCTACCCAGCGGGTAGCGCCTACGAGCAGTACTTC.

This rearrangement joins TRBV6-6 to TRBJ2-5, with 10 bases lining up with TRBD2. The trim removed 2 bases at V and 1 base at J, leaving 4 bases unmatched. Germline assignment: CDR1 MNHNY and CDR2 SVGAGI (reference sequence). The length of the CDR3 is 16 residues. The CDR3 region is CASSYALAGTQETQYF. The CDR3 coding sequence is TGTGCCAGCAGTTACGCACTAGCGGGGACCCAAGAGACCCAGTACTTC.

This clone appeared a single time. The chain employs TRBV4-3 and TRBJ2-7, with TRBD1 as a possible D gene (7 bases). This CDR3 contains 16 residues. Germline CDR1 LGHNA, CDR2 YSLEER. V was cut by 0 bases and J by 9 bases, with 21 bases left in between. The CDR3 reads CASSQDYGGQGDSQYF. The CDR3 DNA follows: TGCGCCAGCAGCCAAGATTACGGCGGTCAGGGGGACTCGCAGTACTTC.

This CDR3 reads CASSQVLAEYYEQYF. In nucleotides, the CDR3 is TGCGCCAGCAGCCAAGTCCTAGCGGAATACTACGAGCAGTACTTC. This chain links TRBV4-1 with TRBJ2-7; TRBD2 aligns across 7 bases. The CDR3 contains 15 residues. The junction had 6 bases not matched to a gene; V was cut back by 1 base and J by 3 bases. Germline values: CDR1 MGHRA, CDR2 YSYEKL.

The chain links TRBV19 to TRBJ2-7; possible D gene TRBD1, 6 bases. This CDR3 spans 14 amino acids. Trimming removed 6 bases at V and 2 bases at J, with 14 bases between. The V gene's germline CDR1 is LNHDA and CDR2 SQIVND (reference sequence). CDR3 in DNA: TGTGCCAGTAGACCACAGGGATGGGCCTACGAGCAGTACTTC. It encodes CASRPQGWAYEQYF.

This chain's CDR3 is CASSLWRSGGPRDTGELFF. In DNA, the CDR3 is TGTGCCAGCAGTTTATGGCGTAGCGGGGGCCCCCGGGACACCGGGGAGCTGTTTTTT. This rearrangement joins TRBV27 to TRBJ2-2; 9 bases line up with TRBD2. Germline-derived CDR1 and CDR2 are MNHEY and SMNVEV (reference sequence). The V gene end was trimmed by 1 base and the J gene end by 3 bases; junction bases not matched to a gene: 12. This CDR3 comprises 19 residues.

This chain joins TRBV28 and TRBJ2-1, with TRBD2 as a possible D gene (5 bases). The CDR3 is 17 amino acids. Trimming took 2 bases from V and 2 from J, leaving 16 bases between them. The germline V gene encodes CDR1 MDHEN and CDR2 SYDVKM. The CDR3 bases are TGTGCCAGCAGTTTAATTCATACTAGTACCACCTACAATGAGCAGTTCTTC. Translated: CASSLIHTSTTYNEQFF.

The chain carries TRBV5-5 and TRBJ1-1, with TRBD1 matching 7 bases. The CDR3 is 13 amino acids. CDR1 and CDR2 (germline): SGHKS, YYEKEE (reference sequence). V dropped 4 bases and J dropped 4; count of bases not matched to a gene: 4. CDR3 in amino acids: CASSQGTATEAFF. The DNA of the CDR3 is TGTGCCAGCAGCCAAGGGACAGCCACTGAAGCTTTCTTT.

This chain links TRBV9 with TRBJ2-1; D is possibly TRBD2 (6 bases). V was cut by 5 bases and J by 0 bases, with 9 bases left in between. This CDR3 is 14 amino acids long. Germline V lookup: CDR1 SGDLS, CDR2 YYNGEE. CDR3 sequence: CASSETSSYNEQFF. The CDR3 DNA sequence: TGTGCCAGCAGTGAGACTAGCTCCTACAATGAGCAGTTCTTC.

This clone appeared once. This rearrangement joins TRBV5-5 to TRBJ2-7, with TRBD2 identical over 7 bases. The germline V gene encodes CDR1 SGHKS and CDR2 YYEKEE (reference sequence). Losses at the gene ends were 2 bases for V and 7 bases for J; bases not matched to a gene: 9. The CDR3 is 14 residues long. For the CDR3, the DNA is TGTGCCAGCAGCTTTAGCGTTGGGGGAGGGGAGCAGTACTTC. This codes for CASSFSVGGGEQYF.

This clone was seen once. The chain recombines TRBV7-3 with TRBJ2-1, with TRBD2 matching over 8 bases. Germline CDR1 reads SGHTA; CDR2 reads FQGTGA. There are 14 residues in the CDR3. V lost 5 bases to trimming and J lost 8 bases; unmatched junction nucleotides: 8. The CDR3 region is CASSPGTSSDEQFF. CDR3 bases: TGTGCCAGCAGCCCCGGGACTAGTTCGGATGAGCAGTTCTTC.

The chain has TRBV9 and TRBJ2-5; D possibly corresponds to TRBD1 (6 bases). V was clipped by 0 bases and J by 3 bases, with 12 bases between them. Germline loops: CDR1 SGDLS, CDR2 YYNGEE. The CDR3 runs to 15 residues. The CDR3 region is CASSVVAGVEETQYF. In DNA, the CDR3 is TGTGCCAGCAGCGTAGTAGCAGGGGTTGAAGAGACCCAGTACTTC. The complete variable domain, with remaining parts taken from reference TRBV9 and TRBJ2-5, reads DSGVTQTPKHLITATGQRVTLRCSPRSGDLSVYWYQQSLDQGLQFLIQYYNGEERAKGNILERFSAQQFPDLHSELNLSSLELGDSALYFCASSVVAGVEETQYFGPGTRLLVL.

The rearrangement links TRBV13 to TRBJ1-1; D call uncertain. Germline V lookup: CDR1 PRHDT, CDR2 FYEKMQ (reference sequence). Deletions cut 2 bases from V and 4 bases from J, with 5 bases between. The CDR3 is 12 residues long. CDR3 DNA: TGTGCCAGCAGCTTATCCGGCACTGAAGCTTTCTTT. Protein sequence: CASSLSGTEAFF.

This rearrangement joins TRBV5-4 to TRBJ2-5, with 12 bases matching TRBD2. In germline, CDR1 is SGHNT, CDR2 YYREEE (reference sequence). The CDR3 has 16 residues. V lost 5 bases to trimming and J lost 2 bases; unmatched junction nucleotides: 7. The CDR3 region is CASSSGLAGLQETQYF. In nucleotides, the CDR3 is TGTGCCAGCAGTTCTGGACTAGCGGGGCTTCAAGAGACCCAGTACTTC.

Comments on this clone: This CDR3 fails to terminate in the conserved phenylalanine or tryptophan, so it likely reflects a read error. The rearrangement joins TRBV2 to TRBJ1-1; D remains unclear. The V end lost 8 bases, the J end lost 8 bases, and 18 bases lay between the germline ends. CDR1 and CDR2 from the germline V gene are SNHLY and FYNNEI. The CDR3 is made up of 13 amino acids. CDR3 sequence reads: CASLIGPWEEAFL. CDR3 DNA: TGTGCCAGCTTAATAGGACCGTGGGAGGAAGCTTTCCTT.

V usage is TRBV6-4 and J usage is TRBJ2-2, with D uncertain. CDR3 length equals 17 residues. Germline lookup yields CDR1 MRHNA and CDR2 SNTAGT. Trimming cost V 4 bases and J 0 bases, with 15 bases left between them. The CDR3 region has the DNA TGTGCCAGCAGTGTAGGAGAATACGGATCGAACACCGGGGAGCTGTTTTTT. This gives the protein CASSVGEYGSNTGELFF.